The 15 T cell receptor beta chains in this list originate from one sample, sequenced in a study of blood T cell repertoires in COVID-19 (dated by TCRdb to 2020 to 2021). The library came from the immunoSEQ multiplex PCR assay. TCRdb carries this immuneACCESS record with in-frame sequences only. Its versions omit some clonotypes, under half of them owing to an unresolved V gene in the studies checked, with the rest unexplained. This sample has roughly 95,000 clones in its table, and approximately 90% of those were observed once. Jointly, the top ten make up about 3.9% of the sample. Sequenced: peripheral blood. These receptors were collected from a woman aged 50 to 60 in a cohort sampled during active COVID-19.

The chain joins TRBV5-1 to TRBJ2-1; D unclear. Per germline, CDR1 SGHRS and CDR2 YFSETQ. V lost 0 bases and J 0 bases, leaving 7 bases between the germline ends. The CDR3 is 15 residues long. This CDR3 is CASSLDHSSYNEQFF. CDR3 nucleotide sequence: TGCGCCAGCAGCTTGGATCATAGCTCCTACAATGAGCAGTTCTTC.

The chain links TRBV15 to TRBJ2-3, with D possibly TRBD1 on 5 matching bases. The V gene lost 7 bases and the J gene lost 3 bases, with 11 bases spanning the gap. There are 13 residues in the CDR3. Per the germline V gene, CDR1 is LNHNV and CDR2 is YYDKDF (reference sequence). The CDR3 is CATMAPGTDTQYF. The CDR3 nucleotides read TGTGCCACCATGGCACCAGGGACAGATACGCAGTATTTT.

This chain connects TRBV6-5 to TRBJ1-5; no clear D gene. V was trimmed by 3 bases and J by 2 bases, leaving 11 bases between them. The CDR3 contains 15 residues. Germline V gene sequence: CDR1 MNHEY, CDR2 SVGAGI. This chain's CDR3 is CASSYSGSGNQPQHF. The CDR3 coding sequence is TGTGCCAGCAGTTATTCGGGGTCGGGCAATCAGCCCCAGCATTTT.

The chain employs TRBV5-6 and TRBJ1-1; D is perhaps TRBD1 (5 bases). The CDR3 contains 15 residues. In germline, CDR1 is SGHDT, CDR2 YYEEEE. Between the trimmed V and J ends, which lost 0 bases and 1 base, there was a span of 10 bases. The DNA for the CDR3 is TGTGCCAGCAGCTTGGGGGGCCGGCGGAACACTGAAGCTTTCTTT. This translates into CASSLGGRRNTEAFF.

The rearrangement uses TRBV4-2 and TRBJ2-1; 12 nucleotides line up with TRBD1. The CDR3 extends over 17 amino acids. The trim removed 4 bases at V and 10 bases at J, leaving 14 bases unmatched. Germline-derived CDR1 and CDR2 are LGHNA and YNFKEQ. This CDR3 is CASSPDRGQGAGWEQFF. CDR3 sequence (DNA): TGTGCCAGCAGCCCTGATCGGGGACAGGGGGCAGGCTGGGAGCAGTTCTTC.

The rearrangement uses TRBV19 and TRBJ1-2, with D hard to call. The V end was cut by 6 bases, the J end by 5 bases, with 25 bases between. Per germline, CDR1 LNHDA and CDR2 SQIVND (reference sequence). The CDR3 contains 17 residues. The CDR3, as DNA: TGTGCCAGTAGATCCCCTACCGGTCGTCGCGAGGAGTATGGCTACACCTTC. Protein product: CASRSPTGRREEYGYTF.

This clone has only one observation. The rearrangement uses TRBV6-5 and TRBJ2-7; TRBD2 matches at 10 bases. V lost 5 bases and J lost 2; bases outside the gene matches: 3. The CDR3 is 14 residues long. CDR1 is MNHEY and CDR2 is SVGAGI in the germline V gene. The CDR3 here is CASSRTSGPYEQYF. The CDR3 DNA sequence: TGTGCCAGCAGTAGGACTAGCGGCCCCTACGAGCAGTACTTC.

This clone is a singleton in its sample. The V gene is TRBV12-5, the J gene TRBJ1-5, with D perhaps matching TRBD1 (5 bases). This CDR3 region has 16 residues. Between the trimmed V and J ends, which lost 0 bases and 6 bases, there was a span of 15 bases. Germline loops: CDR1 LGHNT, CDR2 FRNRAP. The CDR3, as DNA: TGTGCTAGTGGTTTGGTAATCGGGCAGGGCGGTCAGCCCCAGCATTTT. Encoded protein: CASGLVIGQGGQPQHF.

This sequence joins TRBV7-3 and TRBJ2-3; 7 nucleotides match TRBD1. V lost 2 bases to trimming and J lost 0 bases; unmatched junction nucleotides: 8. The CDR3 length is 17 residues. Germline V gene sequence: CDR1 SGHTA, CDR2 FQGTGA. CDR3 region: CASSLLGTATSTDTQYF. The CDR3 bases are TGTGCCAGCAGCTTATTAGGGACAGCCACTAGCACAGATACGCAGTATTTT.

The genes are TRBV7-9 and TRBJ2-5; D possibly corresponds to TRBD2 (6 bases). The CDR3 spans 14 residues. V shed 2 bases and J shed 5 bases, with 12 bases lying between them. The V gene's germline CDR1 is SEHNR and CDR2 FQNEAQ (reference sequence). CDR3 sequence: CASSLLATGETQYF. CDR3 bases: TGTGCCAGCAGCTTACTAGCGACCGGGGAGACCCAGTACTTC.

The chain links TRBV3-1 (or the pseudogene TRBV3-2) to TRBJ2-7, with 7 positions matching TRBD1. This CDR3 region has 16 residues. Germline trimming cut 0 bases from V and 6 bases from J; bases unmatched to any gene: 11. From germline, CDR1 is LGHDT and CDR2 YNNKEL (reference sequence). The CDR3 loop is CASSQEDRDLVGEQYF. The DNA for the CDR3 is TGTGCCAGCAGCCAAGAAGACAGGGATCTAGTCGGCGAGCAGTACTTC.

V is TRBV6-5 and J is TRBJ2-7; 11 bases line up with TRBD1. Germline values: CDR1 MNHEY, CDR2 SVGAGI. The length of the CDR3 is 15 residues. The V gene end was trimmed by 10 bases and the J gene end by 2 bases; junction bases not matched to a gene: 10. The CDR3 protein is CATRSEGQGAYEQYF. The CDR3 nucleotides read TGTGCCACCCGCAGTGAGGGACAGGGGGCCTACGAGCAGTACTTC.

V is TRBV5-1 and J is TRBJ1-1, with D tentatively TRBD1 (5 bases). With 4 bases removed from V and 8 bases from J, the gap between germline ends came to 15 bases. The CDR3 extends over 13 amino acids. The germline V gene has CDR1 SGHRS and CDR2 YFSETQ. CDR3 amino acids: CASSQGYLTEAFF. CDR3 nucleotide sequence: TGCGCCAGCAGCCAGGGATATTTAACGGAAGCTTTCTTT.

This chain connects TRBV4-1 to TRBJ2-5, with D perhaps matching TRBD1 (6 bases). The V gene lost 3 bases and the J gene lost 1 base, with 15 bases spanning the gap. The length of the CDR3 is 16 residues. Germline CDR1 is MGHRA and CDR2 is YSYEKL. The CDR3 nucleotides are TGCGCCAGCAGCCAGACCCGGGACATCCTCCAAGAGACCCAGTACTTC. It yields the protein CASSQTRDILQETQYF.

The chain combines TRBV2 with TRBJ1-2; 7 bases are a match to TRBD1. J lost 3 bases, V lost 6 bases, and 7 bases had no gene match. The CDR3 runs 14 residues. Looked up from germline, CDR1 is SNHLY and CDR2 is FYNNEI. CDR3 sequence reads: CASRRGTDDYGYTF. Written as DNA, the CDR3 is TGTGCCAGCAGGCGAGGGACAGATGACTATGGCTACACCTTC.